This TCR beta chain derives from a study of blood T cell repertoires in COVID-19. Across the whole study: Specimens from acute and convalescent COVID-19 originated in the United States, Italy and Spain. In each case, the material was cDNA or gDNA derived from T cells, B-cell-depleted T cells, or PBMCs.

The ends were cut back, 4 bases at V and 4 bases at J, with 10 bases in the middle. The CDR3 runs to 13 residues. Looked up from germline, CDR1 is MNHEY and CDR2 is SMNVEV (reference sequence). Original handling: Researchers report that nucleated cell counts were estimated from reference gene primer amplification. Method: immunoSEQ multiplex PCR; TCRdb's copy keeps in-frame clones and lacks some. That table supplies the V and J calls and clone size; D and trimming were determined from the DNA. The top ten hold roughly 2.1% of the sample, which has 140,000 to 150,000 clones, about nine tenths seen once.

The TCR was taken from a human donor in a cohort sampled during active COVID-19. Sequences were obtained from peripheral blood. The chain couples TRBV27 to TRBJ2-5; tentative D call: TRBD2 (7 bases). The CDR3 loop reads CASSWRGPETQYF. In nucleotides, the CDR3 is TGTGCCAGCAGTTGGCGGGGGCCAGAGACCCAGTACTTC.